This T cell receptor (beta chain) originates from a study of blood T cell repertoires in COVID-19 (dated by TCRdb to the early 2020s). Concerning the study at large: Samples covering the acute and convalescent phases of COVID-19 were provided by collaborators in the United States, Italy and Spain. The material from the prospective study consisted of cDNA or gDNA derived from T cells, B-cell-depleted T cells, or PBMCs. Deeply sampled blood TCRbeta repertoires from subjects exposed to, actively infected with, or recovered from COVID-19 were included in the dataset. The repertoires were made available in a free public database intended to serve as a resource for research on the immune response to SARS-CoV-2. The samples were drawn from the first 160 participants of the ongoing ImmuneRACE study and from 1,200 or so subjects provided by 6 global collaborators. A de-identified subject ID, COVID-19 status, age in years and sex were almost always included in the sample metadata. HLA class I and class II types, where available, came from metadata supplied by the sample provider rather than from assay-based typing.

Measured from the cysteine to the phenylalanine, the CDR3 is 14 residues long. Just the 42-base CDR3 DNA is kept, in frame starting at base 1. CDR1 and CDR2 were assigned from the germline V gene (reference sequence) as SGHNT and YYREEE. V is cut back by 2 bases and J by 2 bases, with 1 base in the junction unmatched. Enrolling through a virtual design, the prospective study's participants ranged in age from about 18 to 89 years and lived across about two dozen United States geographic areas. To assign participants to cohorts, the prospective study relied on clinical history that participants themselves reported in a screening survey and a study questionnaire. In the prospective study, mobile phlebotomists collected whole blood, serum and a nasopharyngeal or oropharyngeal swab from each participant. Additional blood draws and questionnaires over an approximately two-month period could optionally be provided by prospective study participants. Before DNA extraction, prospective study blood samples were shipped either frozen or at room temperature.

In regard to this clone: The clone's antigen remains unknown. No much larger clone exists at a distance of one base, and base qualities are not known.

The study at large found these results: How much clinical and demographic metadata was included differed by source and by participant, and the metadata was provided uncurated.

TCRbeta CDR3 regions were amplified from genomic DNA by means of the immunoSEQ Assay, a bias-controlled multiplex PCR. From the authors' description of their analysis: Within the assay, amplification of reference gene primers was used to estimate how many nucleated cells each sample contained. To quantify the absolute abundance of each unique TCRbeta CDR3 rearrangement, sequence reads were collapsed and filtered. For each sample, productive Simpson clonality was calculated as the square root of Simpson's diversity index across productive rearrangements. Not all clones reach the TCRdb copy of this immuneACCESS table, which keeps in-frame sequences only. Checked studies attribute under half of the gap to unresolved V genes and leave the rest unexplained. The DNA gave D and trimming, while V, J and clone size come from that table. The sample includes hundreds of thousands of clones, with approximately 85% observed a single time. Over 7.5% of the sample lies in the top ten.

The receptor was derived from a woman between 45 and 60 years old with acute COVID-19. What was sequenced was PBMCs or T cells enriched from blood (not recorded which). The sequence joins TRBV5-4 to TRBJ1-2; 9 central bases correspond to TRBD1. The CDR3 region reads CASSFDRGNYGYTF. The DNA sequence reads TGTGCCAGCAGCTTTGACAGGGGGAACTATGGCTACACCTTC. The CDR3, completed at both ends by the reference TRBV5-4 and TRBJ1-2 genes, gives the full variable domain ETGVTQSPTHLIKTRGQQVTLRCSSQSGHNTVSWYQQALGQGPQFIFQYYREEENGRGNFPPRFSGLQFPNYSSELNVNALELDDSALYLCASSFDRGNYGYTFGSGTRLTVV.